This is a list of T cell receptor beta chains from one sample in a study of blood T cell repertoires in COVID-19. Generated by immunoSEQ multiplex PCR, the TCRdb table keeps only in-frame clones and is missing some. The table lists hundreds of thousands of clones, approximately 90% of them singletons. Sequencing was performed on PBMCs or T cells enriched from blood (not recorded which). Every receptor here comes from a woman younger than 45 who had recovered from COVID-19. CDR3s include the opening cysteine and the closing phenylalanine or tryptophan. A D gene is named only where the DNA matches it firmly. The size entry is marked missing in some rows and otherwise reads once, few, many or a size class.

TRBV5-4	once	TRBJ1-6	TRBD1	TGTGCCAGCAGCTGGACAGGGAAGGGTTCACCCCTCCACTTT	CASSWTGKGSPLHF
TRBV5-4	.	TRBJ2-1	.	TGTGCCAGCAGCTTGGAAGGTCTCGGGGAGCAGTTCTTC	CASSLEGLGEQFF
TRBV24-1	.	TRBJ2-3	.	TGTGCCACCAGTGAACTTTTCACAGATACGCAGTATTTT	CATSELFTDTQYF
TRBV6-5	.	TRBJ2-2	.	TGTGCCAGCAGTTACCAGACAGGATACGGGGAGCTGTTTTTT	CASSYQTGYGELFF
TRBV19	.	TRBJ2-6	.	TGTGCCAGTAGTAGGCAGGGAGCCAACGTCCTGACTTTC	CASSRQGANVLTF
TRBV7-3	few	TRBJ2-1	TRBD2	TGTGCCAGCAGCCCACTAGGCCAAGCGGGAGGCTACTACAATGAGCAGTTCTTC	CASSPLGQAGGYYNEQFF
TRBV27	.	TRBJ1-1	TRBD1	TGTGCCAGCAGAACCAGACACAGGGGGGGGGACACTGAAGCTTTCTTT	CASRTRHRGGDTEAFF
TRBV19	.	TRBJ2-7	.	TGTGCCAGTAGTCTTGGGCCGGAAGGCTACGAGCAGTACTTC	CASSLGPEGYEQYF
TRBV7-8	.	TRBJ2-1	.	TGTGCCAGCAGCTTATCTCTCTCTCTTGAGCAGTTCTTC	CASSLSLSLEQFF
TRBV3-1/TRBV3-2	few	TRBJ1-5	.	TGTGCCAGCAGCCAAGATCTCGGGCGGGGGGATCAGCCCCAGCATTTT	CASSQDLGRGDQPQHF
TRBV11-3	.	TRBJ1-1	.	TGTGCCAGCAGCTTATACGGCGAGGGAACTGAAGCTTTCTTT	CASSLYGEGTEAFF
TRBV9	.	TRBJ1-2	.	TGTGCCAGCAGCCCCCAGGCCGGCTCGGTGAGAGGCTACACCTTC	CASSPQAGSVRGYTF
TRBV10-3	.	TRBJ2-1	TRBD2	TGTGCCATCAGTGAGGGCAGCGGGGGATACAATGAGCAGTTCTTC	CAISEGSGGYNEQFF
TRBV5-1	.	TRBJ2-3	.	TGCGCCAGCAGCTTTGAGGTGAGACGGAACACAGATACGCAGTATTTT	CASSFEVRRNTDTQYF
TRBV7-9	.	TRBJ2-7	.	TGTGCCAGCAGCTCACAGGGCTACGAGCAGTACTTC	CASSSQGYEQYF
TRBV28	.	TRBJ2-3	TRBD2	TGTGCCAGCACCCCTCCCCCCAGCGGGAGATTTCGCACAGATACGCAGTATTTT	CASTPPPSGRFRTDTQYF
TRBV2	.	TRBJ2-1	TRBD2	TGTGCCAGCAGTCGACTAGCGGGAGTCCCTGGCAATGAGCAGTTCTTC	CASSRLAGVPGNEQFF
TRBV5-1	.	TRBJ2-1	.	TGCGCCAGCACCCCCGAAAGGAGCAATGAGCAGTTCTTC	CASTPERSNEQFF
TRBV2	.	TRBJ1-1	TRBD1	TGTGCCAGCAGTGTCAACTTCGCAATATTACCGGGACAGGAGAGGACTGAAGCTTTCTTT	CASSVNFAILPGQERTEAFF
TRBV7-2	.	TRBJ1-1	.	TGTGCCAGCAGCCTCCAACTCGGGAGTGGTGAAGCTTTCTTT	CASSLQLGSGEAFF
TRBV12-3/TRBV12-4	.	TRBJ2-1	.	TGTGCCAGCAGTTTAGGTGTCGGGAATGAGCAGTTCTTC	CASSLGVGNEQFF
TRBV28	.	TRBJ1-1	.	TGTGCCAGCAGGAGCATGAACACTGAAGCTTTCTTT	CASRSMNTEAFF
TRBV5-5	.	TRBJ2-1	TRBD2	TGTGCCAGCAGCTTGCGGGCTAGCGGGGGCCTATATCTCTTC	CASSLRASGGLYLF
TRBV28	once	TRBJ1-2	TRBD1	TGTGCCAGCAGTGCCTCGGGACAGGGGGAAAGGGATGGCTACACCTTC	CASSASGQGERDGYTF
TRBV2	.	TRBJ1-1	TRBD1	TGTGCCAGTCGGGACAGGGGGCCTATGAACACTGAAGCTTTCTTT	CASRDRGPMNTEAFF
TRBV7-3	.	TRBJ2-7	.	TGTGCCAGCACCCTATTGTCGATGAACCCCTACGAGCAGTACTTC	CASTLLSMNPYEQYF
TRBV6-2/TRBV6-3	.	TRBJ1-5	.	TGTGCCAGCAGTTACTCGATATTAGGGGATAATCAGCCCCAGCATTTT	CASSYSILGDNQPQHF
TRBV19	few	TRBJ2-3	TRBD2	TGTGCCAGTAGACAGACTAGCGGGTTCACAGATACGCAGTATTTT	CASRQTSGFTDTQYF
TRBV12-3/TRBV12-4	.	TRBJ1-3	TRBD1	TGTGCCAGCAGTCCCGGGGACAGGGGACCATATTTT	CASSPGDRGPYF
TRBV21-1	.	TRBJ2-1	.	TGTGCCAGCAGCAAACGGCTAGGGACTAGCGGGAGTAGTGGACGCAATGAGCAGTTCTTC	CASSKRLGTSGSSGRNEQFF
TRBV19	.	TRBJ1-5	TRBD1	TGTGCCAGTAGTATAGCCCGCCCCCACCAGGGGGCTAATCAGCCCCAGCATTTT	CASSIARPHQGANQPQHF
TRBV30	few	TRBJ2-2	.	TGTGCCTGGAGCGCGCAGGACACCGGGGAGCTGTTTTTT	CAWSAQDTGELFF
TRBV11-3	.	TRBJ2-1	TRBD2	TGTGCCAGCAGCTCACAACTAGCGGGAGGTGGATCTGAGCAGTTCTTC	CASSSQLAGGGSEQFF
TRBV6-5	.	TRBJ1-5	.	TGTGCCAGCAGTTCCCGCGGGGGCGAACAGCCCCAGCATTTT	CASSSRGGEQPQHF
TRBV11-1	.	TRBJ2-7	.	TGTGCCAGCAGCCCCCGCAGAGGCTCTTACGAGCAGTACTTC	CASSPRRGSYEQYF
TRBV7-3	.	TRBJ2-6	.	TGTGCCAGCAGCCCAGACTCTGGGGCCAACGTCCTGACTTTC	CASSPDSGANVLTF
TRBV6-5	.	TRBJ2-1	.	TGTGCCAGCATGAAGGGGTACGCGTCCTACAATGAGCAGTTCTTC	CASMKGYASYNEQFF
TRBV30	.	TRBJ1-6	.	TGTGCCTGGGAGGGGGGGGAGGATTCACCCCTCCACTTT	CAWEGGEDSPLHF
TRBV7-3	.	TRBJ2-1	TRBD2	TGTGCCAGCAGCCTCAGCGGGAGGGCCGAGAATGAGCAGTTCTTC	CASSLSGRAENEQFF
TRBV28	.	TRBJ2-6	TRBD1	TGTGCCAGCAGTTTCCCGGGACAGGCTTCCTCTGGGGCCAACGTCCTGACTTTC	CASSFPGQASSGANVLTF
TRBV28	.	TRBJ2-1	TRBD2	TGTGCCAGCACGCCGGGACTAGCGGGAGAGTCCACCTACAATGAGCAGTTCTTC	CASTPGLAGESTYNEQFF
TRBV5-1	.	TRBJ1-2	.	TGCGCCAGCAGTGACGAACAGCCCTATGGCTACACCTTC	CASSDEQPYGYTF
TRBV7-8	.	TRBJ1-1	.	TGTGCCAGCAGCCCACAGAACACTGAAGCTTTCTTT	CASSPQNTEAFF
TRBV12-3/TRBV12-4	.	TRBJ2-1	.	TGTGCCAGCAGTTTAGGGCGGGGCAATGAGCAGTTCTTC	CASSLGRGNEQFF
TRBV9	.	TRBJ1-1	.	TGTGCCAGCAGCGTAGACGGGACACAGAACACTGAAGCTTTCTTT	CASSVDGTQNTEAFF
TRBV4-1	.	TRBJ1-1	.	TGCGCCAGCAGCCAAGATTTTTACAGGGATATTAGTAACACTGAAGCTTTCTTT	CASSQDFYRDISNTEAFF
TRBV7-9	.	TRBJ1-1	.	TGTGCCAGCAGCTTAGCCCAGGGGAGAACTGAAGCTTTCTTT	CASSLAQGRTEAFF
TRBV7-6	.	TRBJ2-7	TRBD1	TGTGCCAGCAGCTCGGGACAGGCCGCCTACGAGCAGTACTTC	CASSSGQAAYEQYF
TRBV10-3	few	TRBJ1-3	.	TGTGCCATCACGCAGGGAAACACCATATATTTT	CAITQGNTIYF
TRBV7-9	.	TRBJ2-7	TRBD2	TGTGCCAGCAGCCCTACGGGGAGGGGCGTCAACGAGCAGTACTTC	CASSPTGRGVNEQYF
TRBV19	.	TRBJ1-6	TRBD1	TGTGCCAGTAGCCCCTCGTTGAGGACAGGGGACTCACCCCTCCACTTT	CASSPSLRTGDSPLHF
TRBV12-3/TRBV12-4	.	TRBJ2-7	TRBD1	TGTGCCAGCATGGACAGGGGGTTTTACGAGCAGTACTTC	CASMDRGFYEQYF
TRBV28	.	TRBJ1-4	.	TGTGCCAGCAGTTTAACGGCGGGACCCGCCGGTAATGAAAAACTGTTTTTT	CASSLTAGPAGNEKLFF